This T cell receptor beta chain appears in the sequencing data of a study of beta chain features in type 1 diabetes. Reverse transcription of all isolated RNA meant that expressed TCRB transcripts were sequenced. TCRdb's table, derived via immunoSEQ multiplex PCR, lists solely in-frame clones and lacks some. There are hundreds of thousands of clones in the sample; 10% to 15% occur only once, and 0.017% lies in the top ten. Per the germline V gene, CDR1 is SGHTA and CDR2 is FQGNSA. Between the trimmed V and J ends, which lost 1 base and 0 bases, there was a span of 14 bases. The CDR3 is made up of 17 amino acids. This clone was detected only a few times.

The receptor was derived from a young man in good health. The sequencing input was naive CD4+ T cells from blood. J is TRBJ2-3 and V is TRBV7-2; D is perhaps TRBD1 (6 bases). CDR3 in amino acids: CASSLVSLRGSTDTQYF. The CDR3 DNA sequence: TGTGCCAGCAGCTTAGTTTCTCTCAGGGGAAGCACAGATACGCAGTATTTT. The entire variable domain, with the rest obtained from reference TRBV7-2 and TRBJ2-3, is as follows: GAGVSQSPSNKVTEKGKDVELRCDPISGHTALYWYRQSLGQGLEFLIYFQGNSAPDKSGLPSDRFSAERTGGSVSTLTIQRTQQEDSAVYLCASSLVSLRGSTDTQYFGPGTRLTVL.